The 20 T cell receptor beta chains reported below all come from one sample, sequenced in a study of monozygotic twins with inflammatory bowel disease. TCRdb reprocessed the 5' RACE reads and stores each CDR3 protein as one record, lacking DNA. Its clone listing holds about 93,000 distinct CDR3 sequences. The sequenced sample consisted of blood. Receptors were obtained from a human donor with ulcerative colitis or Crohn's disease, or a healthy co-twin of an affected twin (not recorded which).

CDR3: CASSGRTGDGYTF. This chain connects TRBV6-1 to TRBJ1-2; TCRdb proposes TRBD1, but this gene call is untestable without DNA. The CDR3 spans 13 residues. The germline V gene encodes CDR1 MNHNS and CDR2 SASEGT.

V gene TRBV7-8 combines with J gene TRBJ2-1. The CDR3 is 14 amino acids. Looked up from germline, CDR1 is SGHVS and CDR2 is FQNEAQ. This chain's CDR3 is CASSLGRGMDEQFF. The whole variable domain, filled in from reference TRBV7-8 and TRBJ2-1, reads GAGVSQSPRYKVAKRGQDVALRCDPISGHVSLFWYQQALGQGPEFLTYFQNEAQLDKSGLPSDRFFAERPEGSVSTLKIQRTQQEDSAVYLCASSLGRGMDEQFFGPGTRLTVL.

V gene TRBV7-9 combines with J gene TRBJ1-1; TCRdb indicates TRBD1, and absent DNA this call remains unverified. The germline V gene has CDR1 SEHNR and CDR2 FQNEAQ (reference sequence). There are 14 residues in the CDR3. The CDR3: CASSAQTGNTEAFF.

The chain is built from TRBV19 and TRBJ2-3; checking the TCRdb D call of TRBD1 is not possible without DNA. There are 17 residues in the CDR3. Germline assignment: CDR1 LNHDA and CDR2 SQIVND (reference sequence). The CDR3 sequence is CASSIRHVPGGTDTQYF. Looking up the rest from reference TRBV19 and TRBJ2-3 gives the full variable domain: DGGITQSPKYLFRKEGQNVTLSCEQNLNHDAMYWYRQDPGQGLRLIYYSQIVNDFQKGDIAEGYSVSREKKESFPLTVTSAQKNPTAFYLCASSIRHVPGGTDTQYFGPGTRLTVL.

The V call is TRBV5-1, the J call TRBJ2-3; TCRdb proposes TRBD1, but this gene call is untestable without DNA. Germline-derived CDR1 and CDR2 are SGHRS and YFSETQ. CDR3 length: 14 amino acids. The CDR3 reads CASSRTDGADTQYF.

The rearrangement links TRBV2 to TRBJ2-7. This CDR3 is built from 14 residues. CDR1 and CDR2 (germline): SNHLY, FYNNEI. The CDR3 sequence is CASSVSYYSDEQYF.

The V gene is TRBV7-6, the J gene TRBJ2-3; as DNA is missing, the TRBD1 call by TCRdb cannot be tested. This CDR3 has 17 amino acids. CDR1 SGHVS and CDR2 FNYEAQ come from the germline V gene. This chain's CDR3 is CASSLDLGGRTTDTQYF.

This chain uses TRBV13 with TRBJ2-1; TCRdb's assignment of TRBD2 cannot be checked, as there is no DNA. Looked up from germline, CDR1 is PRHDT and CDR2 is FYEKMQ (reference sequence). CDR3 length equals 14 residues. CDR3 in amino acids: CASSARGGANEQFF.

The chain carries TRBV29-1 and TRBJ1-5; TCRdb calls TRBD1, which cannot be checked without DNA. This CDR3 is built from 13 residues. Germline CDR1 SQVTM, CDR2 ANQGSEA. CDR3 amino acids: CSVAGQTGQPQHF.

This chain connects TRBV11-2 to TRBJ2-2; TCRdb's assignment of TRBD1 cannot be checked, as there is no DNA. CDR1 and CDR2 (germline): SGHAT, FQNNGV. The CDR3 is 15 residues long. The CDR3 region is CASSSGWTPTGELFF.

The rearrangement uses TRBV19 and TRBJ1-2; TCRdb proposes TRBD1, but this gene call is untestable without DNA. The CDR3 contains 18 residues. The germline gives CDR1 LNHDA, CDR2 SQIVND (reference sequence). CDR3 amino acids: CASTLYGIGASANYGYTF.

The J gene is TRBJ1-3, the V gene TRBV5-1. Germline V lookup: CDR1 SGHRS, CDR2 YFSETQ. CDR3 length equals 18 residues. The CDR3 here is CASSSSYSQVYSGNTIYF.

The CDR3 here is CASGLVIVGQGNSPLHF. The chain joins TRBV12-5 to TRBJ1-6; as DNA is missing, the TRBD1 call by TCRdb cannot be tested. Germline V lookup: CDR1 LGHNT, CDR2 FRNRAP. The CDR3 contains 17 residues. Drawing the rest from reference TRBV12-5 and TRBJ1-6, the complete variable domain is DARVTQTPRHKVTEMGQEVTMRCQPILGHNTVFWYRQTMMQGLELLAYFRNRAPLDDSGMPKDRFSAEMPDATLATLKIQPSEPRDSAVYFCASGLVIVGQGNSPLHFGNGTRLTVT.

The CDR3 here is CASSRSFQETQYF. The rearrangement links TRBV14 to TRBJ2-5. The germline V gene encodes CDR1 SGHDN and CDR2 FVKESK. The CDR3 covers 13 residues.

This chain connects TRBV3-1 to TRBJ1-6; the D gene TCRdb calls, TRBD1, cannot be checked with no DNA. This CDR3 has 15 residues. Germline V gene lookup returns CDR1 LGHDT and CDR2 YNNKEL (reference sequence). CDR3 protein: CASSQGTLVYSPLHF.

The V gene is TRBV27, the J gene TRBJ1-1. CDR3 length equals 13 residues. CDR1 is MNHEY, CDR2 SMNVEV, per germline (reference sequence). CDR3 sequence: CASSAPGQREAFF.

CDR3 in amino acids: CASRGQGNGYTF. This sequence joins TRBV3-1 and TRBJ1-2; the D call of TRBD1 rests on TCRdb alone, since no DNA is present to check it. Germline V gene lookup returns CDR1 LGHDT and CDR2 YNNKEL (reference sequence). This CDR3 has 12 residues.

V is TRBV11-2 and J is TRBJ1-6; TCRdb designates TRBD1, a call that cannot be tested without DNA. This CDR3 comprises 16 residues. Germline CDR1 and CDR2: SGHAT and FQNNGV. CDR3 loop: CASSPRDREGNSPLHF.

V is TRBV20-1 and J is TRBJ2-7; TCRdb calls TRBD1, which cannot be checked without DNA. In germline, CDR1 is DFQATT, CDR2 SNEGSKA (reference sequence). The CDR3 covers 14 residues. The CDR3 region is CSAQEGGRSYEQYF.

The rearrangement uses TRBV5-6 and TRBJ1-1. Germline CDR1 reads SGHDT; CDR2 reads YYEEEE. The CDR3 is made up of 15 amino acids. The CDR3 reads CASSLVTPTGTEAFF.